The present T cell receptor beta chain was sequenced within a study of T-cell memory formation after mild COVID-19. On the study more broadly: Largely, TCR clusters stayed within a single donor.

Constant-segment primers served in 5'RACE that generated TCR alpha and TCR beta cDNA libraries bearing sample barcodes and UMIs. TCRdb itself ran the 5' RACE reads through MiXCR, one entry per CDR3 protein. The sample carries hundreds of thousands of distinct CDR3 sequences, more than 15% recorded once. Trimming took 0 bases from V and 5 from J; bases not matched to a gene: 6. The CDR3 is 16 amino acids. Germline V gene sequence: CDR1 SGHRS, CDR2 YFSETQ. This clonotype has more than one count but fewer than ten. The antigen is not known. Notes on the study in general: CD8+ contracting clones occupied EMRA, while CD4+ ones occupied mainly CM and EM. Later expanders leaned CD4+, whereas day 15 to 85 contracting clones were balanced CD4/CD8.

The receptor was derived from a man in his late teens or twenties who had mild COVID-19 (a few samples of this study predate the infection). Cell type and time point are not known. The gene calls are TRBV5-1 and TRBJ2-5, with 11 bases that match TRBD2. The sample was PBMCs or a T cell subset sorted from them (not recorded which). CDR3 amino acids: CASSLGLAGMAETQYF. CDR3 sequence (DNA): TGCGCCAGCAGCTTGGGACTAGCGGGGATGGCGGAGACCCAGTACTTC.